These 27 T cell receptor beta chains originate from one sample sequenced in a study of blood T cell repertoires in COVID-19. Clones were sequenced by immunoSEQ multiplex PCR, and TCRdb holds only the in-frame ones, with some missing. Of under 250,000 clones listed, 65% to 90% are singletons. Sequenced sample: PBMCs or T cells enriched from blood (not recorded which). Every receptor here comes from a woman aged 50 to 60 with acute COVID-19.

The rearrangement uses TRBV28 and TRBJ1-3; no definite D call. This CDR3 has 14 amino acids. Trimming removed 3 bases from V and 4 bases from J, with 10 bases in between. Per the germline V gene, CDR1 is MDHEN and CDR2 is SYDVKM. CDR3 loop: CASSFPGSGNTIYF. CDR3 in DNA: TGTGCCAGCAGTTTTCCGGGATCCGGAAACACCATATATTTT.

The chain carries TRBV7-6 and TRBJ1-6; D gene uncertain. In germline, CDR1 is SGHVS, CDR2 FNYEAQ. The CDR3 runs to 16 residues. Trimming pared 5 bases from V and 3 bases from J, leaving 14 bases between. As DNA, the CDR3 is TGTGCCAGCAGCCCGACTCCGGCCAGCTATAATTCACCCCTCCACTTT. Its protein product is CASSPTPASYNSPLHF.

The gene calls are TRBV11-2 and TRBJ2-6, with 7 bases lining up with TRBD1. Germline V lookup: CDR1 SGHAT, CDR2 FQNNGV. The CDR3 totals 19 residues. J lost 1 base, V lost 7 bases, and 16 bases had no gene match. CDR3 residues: CASTRPRGQPFSGANVLTF. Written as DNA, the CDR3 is TGTGCCAGCACCCGACCGAGGGGACAGCCCTTTTCTGGGGCCAACGTCCTGACTTTC.

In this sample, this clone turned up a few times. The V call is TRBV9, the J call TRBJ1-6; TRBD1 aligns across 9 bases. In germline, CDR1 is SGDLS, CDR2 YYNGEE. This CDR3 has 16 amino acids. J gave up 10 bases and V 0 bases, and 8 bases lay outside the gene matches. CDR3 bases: TGTGCCAGCAGCGTAGCTACGGGACAGGGCCCCTCACCCCTCCACTTT. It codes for CASSVATGQGPSPLHF.

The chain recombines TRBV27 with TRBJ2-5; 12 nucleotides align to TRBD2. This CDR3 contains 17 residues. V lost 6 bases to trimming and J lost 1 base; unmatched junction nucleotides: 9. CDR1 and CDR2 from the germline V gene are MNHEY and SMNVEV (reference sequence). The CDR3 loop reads CASSLASGGAGQETQYF. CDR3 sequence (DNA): TGTGCCAGCAGCTTGGCTAGCGGGGGGGCTGGCCAAGAGACCCAGTACTTC.

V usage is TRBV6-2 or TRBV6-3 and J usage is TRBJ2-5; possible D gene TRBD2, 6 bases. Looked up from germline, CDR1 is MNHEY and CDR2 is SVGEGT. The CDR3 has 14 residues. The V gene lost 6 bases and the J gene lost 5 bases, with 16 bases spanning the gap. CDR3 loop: CASRPLLGRETQYF. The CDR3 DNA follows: TGTGCCAGCAGACCTCTTTTAGGGAGGGAGACCCAGTACTTC.

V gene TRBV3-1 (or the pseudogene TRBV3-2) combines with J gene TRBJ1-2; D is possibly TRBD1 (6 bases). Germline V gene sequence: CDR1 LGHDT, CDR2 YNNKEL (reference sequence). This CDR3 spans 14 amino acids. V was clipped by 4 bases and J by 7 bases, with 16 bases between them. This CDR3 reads CASSPRARGGGYTF. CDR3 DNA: TGTGCCAGCAGCCCGCGTGCAAGGGGGGGTGGCTACACCTTC.

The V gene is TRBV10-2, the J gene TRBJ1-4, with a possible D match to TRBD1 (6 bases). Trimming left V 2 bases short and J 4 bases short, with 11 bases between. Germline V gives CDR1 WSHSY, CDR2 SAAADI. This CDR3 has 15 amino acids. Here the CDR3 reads CASSERAGVNEKLFF. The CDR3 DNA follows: TGCGCCAGCAGTGAGCGGGCAGGGGTTAATGAAAAACTGTTTTTT.

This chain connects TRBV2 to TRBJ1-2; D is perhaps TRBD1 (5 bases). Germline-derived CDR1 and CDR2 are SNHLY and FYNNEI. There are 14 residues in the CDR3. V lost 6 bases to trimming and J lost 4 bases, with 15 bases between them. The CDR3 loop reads CASRAGSGGYGYTF. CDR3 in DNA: TGTGCCAGCAGAGCAGGTTCGGGGGGCTATGGCTACACCTTC.

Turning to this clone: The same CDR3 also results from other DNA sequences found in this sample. CDR3 sequence: CASSPGTGGNQPQHF. The CDR3 coding sequence is TGTGCCAGCTCACCTGGGACAGGGGGCAATCAGCCCCAGCATTTT. V usage is TRBV18 and J usage is TRBJ1-5, with TRBD1 matching 10 bases. CDR3 size: 15 residues. The V gene end was trimmed by 3 bases and the J gene end by 2 bases; junction bases not matched to a gene: 1. Germline assignment: CDR1 KGHSH and CDR2 LQKENI.

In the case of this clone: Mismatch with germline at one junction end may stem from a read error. DNA for the CDR3: TGCGCCAGCAGTGAGAGCGGGGGTCATAGATTC. Its translation is CASSESGGHRF. V is TRBV10-2 and J is TRBJ2-7, with 8 bases that match TRBD2. This CDR3 has 11 residues. Germline V gene sequence: CDR1 WSHSY, CDR2 SAAADI.

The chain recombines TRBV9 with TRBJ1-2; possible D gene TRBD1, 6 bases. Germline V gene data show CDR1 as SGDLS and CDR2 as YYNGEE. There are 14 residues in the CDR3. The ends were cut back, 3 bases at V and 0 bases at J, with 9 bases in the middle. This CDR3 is CASSDDRSNYGYTF. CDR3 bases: TGTGCCAGCAGCGACGACAGGTCTAACTATGGCTACACCTTC.

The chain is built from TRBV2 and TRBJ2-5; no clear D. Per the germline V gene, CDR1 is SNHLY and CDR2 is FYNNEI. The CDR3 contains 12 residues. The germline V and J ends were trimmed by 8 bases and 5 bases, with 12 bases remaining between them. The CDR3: CASDQDVETQYF. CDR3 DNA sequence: TGTGCCAGCGATCAGGATGTGGAGACCCAGTACTTC.

The CDR3 DNA sequence: TGTGCAGCCGTTCCGGGGGTCACAGATACGCAGTATTTT. Its translation: CAAVPGVTDTQYF. This chain joins TRBV7-9 and TRBJ2-3; D might be TRBD2 (6 bases). Germline CDR1 is SEHNR and CDR2 is FQNEAQ (reference sequence). The CDR3 has 13 residues.

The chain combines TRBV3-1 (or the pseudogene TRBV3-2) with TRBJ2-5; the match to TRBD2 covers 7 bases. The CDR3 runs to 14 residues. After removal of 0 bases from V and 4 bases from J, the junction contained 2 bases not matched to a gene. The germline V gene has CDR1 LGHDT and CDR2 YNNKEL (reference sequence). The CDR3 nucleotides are TGTGCCAGCAGCCAAGACGGGGGGAGAGAGACCCAGTACTTC. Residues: CASSQDGGRETQYF.

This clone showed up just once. CDR3 loop: CASSLGGTANTGELFF. The CDR3 region has the DNA TGTGCCAGCAGCTTAGGGGGGACAGCGAACACCGGGGAGCTGTTTTTT. V is TRBV5-8 and J is TRBJ2-2; TRBD1 is a possible D gene (7 bases). The CDR3 sequence is 16 residues long. V lost 2 bases to trimming and J lost 0 bases, with 11 bases between them. Germline CDR1 and CDR2: SGHTS and YDEGEE.

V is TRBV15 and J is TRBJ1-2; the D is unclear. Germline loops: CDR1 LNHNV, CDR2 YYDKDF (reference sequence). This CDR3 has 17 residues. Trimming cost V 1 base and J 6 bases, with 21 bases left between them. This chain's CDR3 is CATSRGPPLRNSDGYTF. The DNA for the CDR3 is TGTGCCACCAGCAGAGGGCCCCCCCTTCGAAACAGTGATGGCTACACCTTC.

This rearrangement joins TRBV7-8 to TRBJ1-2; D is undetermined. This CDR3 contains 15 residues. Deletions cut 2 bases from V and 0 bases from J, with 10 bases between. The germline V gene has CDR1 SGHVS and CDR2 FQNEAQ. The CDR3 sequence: CASSLMAEANYGYTF. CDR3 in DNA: TGTGCCAGCAGCTTAATGGCAGAAGCTAACTATGGCTACACCTTC.

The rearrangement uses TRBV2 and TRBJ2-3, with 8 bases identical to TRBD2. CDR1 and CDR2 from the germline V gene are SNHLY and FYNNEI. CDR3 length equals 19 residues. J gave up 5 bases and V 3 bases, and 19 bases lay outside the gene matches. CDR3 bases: TGTGCCAGCAGTGACATCCACTCCCAAAAAGCGGGGGTTGGAGATACGCAGTATTTT. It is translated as CASSDIHSQKAGVGDTQYF.

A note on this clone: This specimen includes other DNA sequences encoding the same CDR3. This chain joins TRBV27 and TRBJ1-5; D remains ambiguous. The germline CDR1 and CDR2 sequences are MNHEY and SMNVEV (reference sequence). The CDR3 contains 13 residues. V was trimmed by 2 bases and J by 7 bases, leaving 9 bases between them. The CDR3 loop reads CASSLNLNQPQHF. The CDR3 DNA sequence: TGTGCCAGCAGTTTAAACTTAAACCAGCCCCAGCATTTT.

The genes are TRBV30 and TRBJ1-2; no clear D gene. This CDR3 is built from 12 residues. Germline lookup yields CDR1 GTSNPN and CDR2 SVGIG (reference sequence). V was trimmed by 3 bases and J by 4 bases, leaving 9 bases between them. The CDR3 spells CAWRWGGYGYTF. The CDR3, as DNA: TGTGCCTGGAGGTGGGGAGGCTATGGCTACACCTTC.

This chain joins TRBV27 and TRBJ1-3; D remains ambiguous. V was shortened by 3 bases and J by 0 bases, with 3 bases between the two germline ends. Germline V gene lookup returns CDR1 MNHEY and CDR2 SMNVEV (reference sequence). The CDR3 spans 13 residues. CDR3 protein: CASSFSSGNTIYF. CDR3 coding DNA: TGTGCCAGCAGTTTTAGCTCTGGAAACACCATATATTTT.

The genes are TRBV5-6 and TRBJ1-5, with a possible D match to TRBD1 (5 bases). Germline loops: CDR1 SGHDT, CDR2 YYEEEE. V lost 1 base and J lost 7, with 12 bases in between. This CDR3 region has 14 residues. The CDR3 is CASSLITGSQPQHF. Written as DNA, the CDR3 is TGTGCCAGCAGCTTGATTACAGGAAGCCAGCCCCAGCATTTT.

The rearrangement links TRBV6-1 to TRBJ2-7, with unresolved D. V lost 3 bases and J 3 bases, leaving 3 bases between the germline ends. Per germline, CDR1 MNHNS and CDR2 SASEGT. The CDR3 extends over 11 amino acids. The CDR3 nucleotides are TGTGCCAGCAGTGATTACTACGAGCAGTACTTC. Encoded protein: CASSDYYEQYF.

CDR3 amino acids: CASSPGGEITYNSPLHF. The DNA for the CDR3 is TGTGCCAGCAGCCCAGGAGGGGAAATCACCTATAATTCACCCCTCCACTTT. This chain connects TRBV3-1 (or the pseudogene TRBV3-2) to TRBJ1-6, with a possible D match to TRBD1 (5 bases). CDR3 length: 17 amino acids. Trimming stripped 4 bases from V and 2 bases from J, with 15 bases between. Germline loops: CDR1 LGHDT, CDR2 YNNKEL (reference sequence).

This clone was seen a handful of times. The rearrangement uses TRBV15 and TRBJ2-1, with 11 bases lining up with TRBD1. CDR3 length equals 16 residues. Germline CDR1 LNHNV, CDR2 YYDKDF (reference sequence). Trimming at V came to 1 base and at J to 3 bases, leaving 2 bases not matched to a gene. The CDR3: CATSRAGTGGYNEQFF. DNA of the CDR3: TGTGCCACCAGCAGAGCAGGGACAGGGGGCTACAATGAGCAGTTCTTC.

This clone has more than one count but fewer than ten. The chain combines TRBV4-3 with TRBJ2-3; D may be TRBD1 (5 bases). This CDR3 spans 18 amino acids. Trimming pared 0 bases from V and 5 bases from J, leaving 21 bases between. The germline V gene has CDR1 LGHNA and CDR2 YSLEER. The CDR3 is CASSQDLVGAGRIDTQYF. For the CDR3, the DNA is TGCGCCAGCAGCCAAGATCTTGTTGGGGCAGGAAGAATAGATACGCAGTATTTT.